The rows below give T cell receptor beta chains drawn from one sample of a study of T-cell reconstitution after alpha-beta-depleted transplantation in children. Each CDR3 protein is one row after TCRdb ran MiXCR on the PCR reads. This sample has over 550,000 distinct CDR3 sequences, with about 10% found just once. The starting material was PBMCs from the stem cell graft donor, obtained from the stem cell graft. Receptors were obtained from a human donor who donated a stem cell graft to a child with acute myeloid leukemia. CDR3s include the opening cysteine and the closing phenylalanine or tryptophan. The D gene is left open where the match is weak. Only some rows state a clone size, as once, few, many or a class for expanded clones.

>TRBV7-2|.|TRBJ1-6|.
CASRSQGPRNSPLHF
TGTGCCAGCAGGAGCCAGGGACCTAGGAATTCACCCCTCCACTTT
>TRBV29-1|.|TRBJ2-1|.
CSVSGPYNEQFF
TGCAGCGTTTCGGGACCTTACAATGAGCAGTTCTTC
>TRBV12-3/TRBV12-4|TRBD2|TRBJ2-1|many
CASSFTIAGVINEQFF
TGTGCCAGCAGTTTCACCATAGCGGGAGTGATCAATGAGCAGTTCTTC
>TRBV5-1|.|TRBJ2-2|many
CASSSQNTGELFF
TGTGCCAGCAGCTCACAGAACACCGGGGAGCTGTTTTTT
>TRBV20-1|TRBD1|TRBJ1-5|.
CSAGRQGGVVEPQHF
TGCAGTGCTGGTAGACAGGGCGGGGTAGTGGAGCCCCAGCATTTT
>TRBV29-1|.|TRBJ2-7|few
CSVFSGTYEQYF
TGCAGCGTTTTTTCCGGGACCTACGAGCAGTACTTC
>TRBV5-1|TRBD1|TRBJ1-2|few
CASSSSAHRGQKDGYTF
TGCGCCAGCAGCTCCTCGGCCCACAGGGGGCAGAAGGATGGCTACACCTTC
>TRBV29-1|.|TRBJ2-1|.
CSVFQDSSYNEQFF
TGCAGCGTTTTTCAAGACTCTTCCTACAATGAGCAGTTCTTC
>TRBV28|TRBD1|TRBJ2-1|many
CASRGTGIRYNEQFF
TGTGCCAGCAGGGGGACAGGGATACGGTACAATGAGCAGTTCTTC
>TRBV29-1|.|TRBJ2-4|many
CSVVEGGKNIQYF
TGCAGCGTTGTGGAGGGAGGCAAAAACATTCAGTACTTC
>TRBV29-1|.|TRBJ1-3|.
CSVELGERRNTIYF
TGCAGCGTTGAATTGGGGGAAAGAAGAAACACCATATATTTT
>TRBV7-2|TRBD2|TRBJ2-5|.
CASSHRTSGKETQYF
TGTGCCAGCAGCCACCGGACTAGCGGCAAAGAGACCCAGTACTTC
>TRBV12-3/TRBV12-4|.|TRBJ1-5|few
CASSLMSGGVVNQPQHF
TGTGCCAGCAGTTTAATGTCCGGAGGGGTTGTCAATCAGCCCCAGCATTTT
>TRBV29-1|TRBD2|TRBJ2-7|many
CSAHPVEAPTSGRVNEQYF
TGCAGCGCCCATCCAGTGGAGGCTCCCACTAGCGGGAGAGTGAACGAGCAGTACTTC
>TRBV24-1|TRBD2|TRBJ2-1|.
CATRPNYSGRGHNDEQFF
TGTGCCACCAGGCCAAATTATAGCGGGAGGGGCCATAACGATGAGCAGTTCTTC
>TRBV4-3|TRBD1|TRBJ1-2|.
CASSQDAAQGAVGYTF
TGCGCCAGCAGCCAAGATGCGGCCCAGGGGGCCGTGGGCTACACCTTC
>TRBV18|.|TRBJ1-5|.
CASSPSGLNQPQHF
TGTGCCAGCTCACCATCGGGACTCAATCAGCCCCAGCATTTT
>TRBV20-1|TRBD2|TRBJ2-1|many
CSARDILAGEPHNEQFF
TGCAGTGCTAGAGATATCCTAGCGGGAGAGCCCCACAATGAGCAGTTCTTC